This T cell receptor (beta chain) was sequenced during a study of T cells in localized non-small cell lung cancer. This table comes from immunoSEQ multiplex PCR, and its TCRdb copy is limited to in-frame clones, with some not included. This table holds 40,000 to 65,000 clones, approximately 88% found once. CDR3 length: 13 amino acids. V was clipped by 6 bases and J by 2 bases, with 10 bases between them. Germline assignment: CDR1 MNHEY and CDR2 SVGAGI. Study-level findings and limits: Among blood samples, higher T cell density accompanied longer overall survival. Uninvolved adjacent lung showed the highest T cell clonality, exceeding tumor. Adjacent lung had a median about 55 of the 100 largest tumor clones. Heterogeneity stays possible, as sequencing covered only one tumor region.

Concerning this clone: Its cognate antigen is unknown.

The material was peripheral blood mononuclear cells, obtained before any cancer treatment. The rearrangement uses TRBV6-5 and TRBJ2-5; perhaps TRBD2 as D (6 bases). This TCR was sampled from a man aged 35 to 70 with stage III lung adenocarcinoma. CDR3 coding DNA: TGTGCCAGCAGCTGGGGGGTACAAGAGACCCAGTACTTC. Translated: CASSWGVQETQYF.